The 9 T cell receptor beta chains in this list originate from one sample, sequenced in a study of CD8+ T cells in alopecia areata. The treatment: oral pan-JAK inhibitor, 5-10 mg twice daily. It was cDNA, reverse transcribed from extracted RNA, that served as the sequencing template. Sequencing was performed with immunoSEQ multiplex PCR; in TCRdb, only in-frame clones are kept and a portion is missing. The sample carries around 180,000 clones, 50% to 70% recorded once. The sample consisted of CD4+ T cells sorted from blood, taken around week 49, from a patient treated with tofacitinib. All receptors come from a human donor with alopecia areata.

The chain couples TRBV5-1 to TRBJ1-3; D is perhaps TRBD1 (6 bases). The CDR3 extends over 15 amino acids. Trimming took 3 bases from V and 1 from J, leaving 11 bases between them. Looked up from germline, CDR1 is SGHRS and CDR2 is YFSETQ. CDR3 protein: CASSSRGMSGNTIYF. DNA for the CDR3: TGCGCCAGCAGCTCCAGGGGAATGTCTGGAAACACCATATATTTT.

The rearrangement joins TRBV19 to TRBJ1-1, with a possible D match to TRBD1 (5 bases). Germline loops: CDR1 LNHDA, CDR2 SQIVND (reference sequence). The length of the CDR3 is 15 residues. V lost 1 base, J lost 6 bases, and 15 bases lay in between. As DNA, the CDR3 is TGTGCCAGTAGTATAGGGTCGGGCCCGGGGGCTGAAGCTTTCTTT. Translated, it gives CASSIGSGPGAEAFF.

This clone was observed a handful of times. The chain couples TRBV30 to TRBJ2-5; D remains unclear. The CDR3 loop spans 11 amino acids. The V gene lost 5 bases and the J gene lost 7 bases, with 11 bases spanning the gap. Germline assignment: CDR1 GTSNPN and CDR2 SVGIG (reference sequence). DNA of the CDR3: TGTGCCTGGGACGTCGGTGGGACCCAGTACTTC. Its protein product is CAWDVGGTQYF.

The chain recombines TRBV7-2 with TRBJ2-1; D is ambiguous. Germline lookup yields CDR1 SGHTA and CDR2 FQGNSA. This CDR3 has 11 residues. The ends were cut back, 6 bases at V and 2 bases at J, with 2 bases in the middle. CDR3 loop: CASRPYNEQFF. In nucleotides, the CDR3 is TGTGCCAGCAGACCCTACAATGAGCAGTTCTTC.

This clone was seen a single time. The chain couples TRBV4-1 to TRBJ1-5, with no clear D. The CDR3 runs to 15 residues. From germline, CDR1 is MGHRA and CDR2 YSYEKL. The V end was cut by 3 bases, the J end by 0 bases, with 9 bases between. The CDR3 sequence is CASSHTSNSNQPQHF. CDR3 in DNA: TGCGCCAGCAGCCACACAAGCAATAGCAATCAGCCCCAGCATTTT.

V is TRBV30 and J is TRBJ1-2; no firm D call. Trimming shortened V by 3 bases and J by 8 bases, and 13 bases separated the two germline ends. Germline-derived CDR1 and CDR2 are GTSNPN and SVGIG (reference sequence). The CDR3 is 12 residues long. The CDR3 sequence: CAWRPRTRGYTF. In nucleotides, the CDR3 is TGTGCCTGGAGACCGAGGACTAGGGGCTACACCTTC.

Regarding this clone: A much more abundant neighbour one base away suggests this may be a read error. V usage is TRBV7-3 and J usage is TRBJ2-5; no firm D call. CDR3 length: 13 residues. V was clipped by 5 bases and J by 6 bases, with 13 bases between them. Germline V CDR1 and CDR2: SGHTA, FQGTGA. Here the CDR3 reads CASSLAKGKTQYF. The CDR3 nucleotides are TGTGCCAGCAGCCTGGCGAAGGGAAAGACCCAGTACTTC.

A single count supports this clone. The chain combines TRBV5-1 with TRBJ2-1; D is unclear. Germline CDR1 is SGHRS and CDR2 is YFSETQ. Trimming took 0 bases from V and 0 from J, leaving 7 bases between them. The CDR3 has 15 amino acids. The CDR3 region has the DNA TGCGCCAGCAGCTTGGACACCGGCTCCTACAATGAGCAGTTCTTC. Protein product: CASSLDTGSYNEQFF.

This clone has only a few counts. The chain has TRBV27 and TRBJ2-1; possibly TRBD1 for D (6 bases). Deletions cut 9 bases from V and 9 bases from J, with 18 bases between. This CDR3 region has 13 residues. Germline values: CDR1 MNHEY, CDR2 SMNVEV (reference sequence). DNA of the CDR3: TGTGCCAGTTGGGACACTGGAGGCGGTGAGCAGTTCTTC. This codes for CASWDTGGGEQFF.